These 14 T cell receptor beta chains originate from one sample sequenced in a study of shared clonotypes between healthy human individuals. The protocol was immunoSEQ multiplex PCR, while the TCRdb copy is restricted to in-frame clones and leaves out a portion. The sample holds about 2.3 million clones, around 92% seen once. Sequencing was performed on naive CD4+ T cells from PBMCs. Described subset: CD45RA+ positively selected. The receptors were sampled from a man between 18 and 29 years old in good health. Some clones in this sample may be carry-over from other donors' samples.

This chain links TRBV10-1 with TRBJ2-5; 9 bases map to TRBD1. Germline V lookup: CDR1 WNHNN, CDR2 SYGVQD (reference sequence). Losses at the gene ends were 5 bases for V and 3 bases for J; bases not matched to a gene: 4. This CDR3 spans 14 amino acids. The CDR3 sequence: CASSPGQGEETQYF. The CDR3 region has the DNA TGCGCCAGCAGTCCGGGACAGGGTGAAGAGACCCAGTACTTC.

The J gene is TRBJ2-1, the V gene TRBV5-5; 10 bases match TRBD2. This CDR3 is built from 15 residues. Trimming at V came to 3 bases and at J to 5 bases, leaving 5 bases not matched to a gene. Germline lookup yields CDR1 SGHKS and CDR2 YYEKEE (reference sequence). For the CDR3, the DNA is TGTGCCAGCAGCTACGGGACTAGCGTAAACAATGAGCAGTTCTTC. This sequence encodes CASSYGTSVNNEQFF.

J is TRBJ2-7 and V is TRBV7-2; D is undetermined. The CDR3 totals 13 residues. V was shortened by 2 bases and J by 2 bases, with 7 bases between the two germline ends. Germline V CDR1 and CDR2: SGHTA, FQGNSA. CDR3 protein: CASSLMRTYEQYF. CDR3 in DNA: TGTGCCAGCAGCTTAATGCGGACCTACGAGCAGTACTTC.

The chain combines TRBV7-2 with TRBJ2-3; D uncertain. Germline V lookup: CDR1 SGHTA, CDR2 FQGNSA. Trimming removed 5 bases from V and 2 bases from J, with 8 bases in between. CDR3 length: 13 residues. As DNA, the CDR3 is TGTGCCAGCAGCCGTTTATTCACAGATACGCAGTATTTT. It yields the protein CASSRLFTDTQYF.

The chain recombines TRBV5-4 with TRBJ1-1, with D perhaps matching TRBD1 (5 bases). CDR1 and CDR2 from the germline V gene are SGHNT and YYREEE (reference sequence). CDR3 length: 14 residues. V was trimmed by 4 bases and J by 5 bases, leaving 15 bases between them. The CDR3 region is CASSLGRWGTEAFF. CDR3 in DNA: TGTGCCAGCAGCCTGGGTCGGTGGGGGACTGAAGCTTTCTTT.

This clone appeared a few times. The sample holds other DNA sequences that translate to the same CDR3. The chain carries TRBV28 and TRBJ2-1; unclear D gene. This CDR3 is built from 11 residues. Trimming shortened V by 2 bases and J by 8 bases, and 4 bases separated the two germline ends. CDR1 and CDR2 from the germline V gene are MDHEN and SYDVKM. The DNA of the CDR3 is TGTGCCAGCAGTTTAGAGGATGAGCAGTTCTTC. Translated, it gives CASSLEDEQFF.

J is TRBJ1-1 and V is TRBV7-6; a possible D gene is TRBD1 (5 bases). The CDR3 length is 14 residues. Trimming stripped 1 base from V and 3 bases from J, with 9 bases between. Per the germline V gene, CDR1 is SGHVS and CDR2 is FNYEAQ. CDR3 amino acids: CASSLGAGHTEAFF. The CDR3 region has the DNA TGTGCCAGCAGCTTAGGGGCAGGGCACACTGAAGCTTTCTTT.

This rearrangement joins TRBV30 to TRBJ2-1; 7 bases match TRBD2. Germline CDR1 GTSNPN, CDR2 SVGIG (reference sequence). This CDR3 has 16 residues. With 4 bases clipped from V and 2 bases from J, the junction kept 11 bases outside the gene matches. CDR3 coding DNA: TGTGCCTGGACCCGGGGAGGGAGGGGAACCTACAATGAGCAGTTCTTC. Protein sequence: CAWTRGGRGTYNEQFF. The full variable domain, completed using reference TRBV30 and TRBJ2-1, is SQTIHQWPATLVQPVGSPLSLECTVEGTSNPNLYWYRQAAGRGLQLLFYSVGIGQISSEVPQNLSASRPQDRQFILSSKKLLLSDSGFYLCAWTRGGRGTYNEQFFGPGTRLTVL.

Worth noting for this clone: Other DNA sequences within the sample encode an identical CDR3. This chain connects TRBV7-9 to TRBJ2-5; a possible D gene is TRBD1 (6 bases). Germline values: CDR1 SEHNR, CDR2 FQNEAQ (reference sequence). The CDR3 covers 15 residues. V lost 1 base and J 5 bases, leaving 14 bases between the germline ends. The CDR3 region is CASSLGLPGEETQYF. The DNA of the CDR3 is TGTGCCAGCAGCTTAGGGCTACCAGGGGAGGAGACCCAGTACTTC.

V and J are TRBV28 and TRBJ2-1; 7 bases map to TRBD1. Germline-derived CDR1 and CDR2 are MDHEN and SYDVKM. The CDR3 consists of 17 residues. Trimming at V came to 6 bases and at J to 0 bases, leaving 11 bases not matched to a gene. The DNA of the CDR3 is TGTGCCAGCAGACCGGTGACAGGGCTGAGCTCCTACAATGAGCAGTTCTTC. Translation: CASRPVTGLSSYNEQFF. The full variable domain, rest sourced from reference TRBV28 and TRBJ2-1, is DVKVTQSSRYLVKRTGEKVFLECVQDMDHENMFWYRQDPGLGLRLIYFSYDVKMKEKGDIPEGYSVSREKKERFSLILESASTNQTSMYLCASRPVTGLSSYNEQFFGPGTRLTVL.

Details on this clone: Other DNA sequences from this sample encode an identical CDR3 as well. The chain has TRBV20-1 and TRBJ2-7; weak D call: TRBD1 (5 bases). The CDR3 is 11 amino acids. Trimming stripped 6 bases from V and 2 bases from J, with 8 bases between. Per the germline V gene, CDR1 is DFQATT and CDR2 is SNEGSKA (reference sequence). The CDR3 nucleotides read TGCAGTGCGGGGCGCGCCTACGAGCAGTACTTC. Protein product: CSAGRAYEQYF.

Details on this clone: A read error may produce the germline difference seen at one junction end. The V gene is TRBV2, the J gene TRBJ2-3, with a possible D match to TRBD2 (6 bases). The CDR3 runs to 14 residues. Germline V lookup: CDR1 SNHLY, CDR2 FYNNEI. CDR3 residues: CAMGRDRGTDTQYF. In DNA, the CDR3 is TGCGCCATGGGAAGGGATCGGGGGACAGATACGCAGTATTTT. Looking up the rest from reference TRBV2 and TRBJ2-3 gives the full variable domain: EPEVTQTPSHQVTQMGQEVILRCVPISNHLYFYWYRQILGQKVEFLVSFYNNEISEKSEIFDDQFSVERPDGSNFTLKIRSTKLEDSAMYFCAMGRDRGTDTQYFGPGTRLTVL.

This chain joins TRBV19 and TRBJ1-2; no reliable D call. Trimming removed 1 base from V and 0 bases from J, with 3 bases in between. Germline V CDR1 and CDR2: LNHDA, SQIVND (reference sequence). The CDR3 is 13 residues long. CDR3 sequence: CASSIVPNYGYTF. The CDR3 DNA reads as TGTGCCAGTAGTATAGTCCCTAACTATGGCTACACCTTC.

The chain uses TRBV5-4 and TRBJ2-7, with 7 bases aligning to TRBD2. This CDR3 is built from 15 residues. The junction had 9 bases not matched to a gene; V was cut back by 4 bases and J by 2 bases. From germline, CDR1 is SGHNT and CDR2 YYREEE (reference sequence). DNA of the CDR3: TGTGCCAGCAGCCCAGCTAGCGGTCATACCTACGAGCAGTACTTC. Amino acid sequence: CASSPASGHTYEQYF. Full variable domain (outside the CDR3, taken from reference TRBV5-4 and TRBJ2-7): ETGVTQSPTHLIKTRGQQVTLRCSSQSGHNTVSWYQQALGQGPQFIFQYYREEENGRGNFPPRFSGLQFPNYSSELNVNALELDDSALYLCASSPASGHTYEQYFGPGTRLTVT.